The entry that follows covers one T cell receptor (beta chain) sequence. These data are taken from a study of T cell changes during pregnancy in multiple sclerosis. Clones were read by immunoSEQ multiplex PCR, and TCRdb kept only the in-frame ones, dropping some. This sample yields about 20,000 clones, of which approximately 90% are seen a single time; roughly 5% belongs to the top ten. The CDR3 spans 11 residues. Germline CDR1 and CDR2: SNHLY and FYNNEI. The V gene lost 2 bases and the J gene lost 11 bases, with 6 bases spanning the gap. The TCR originated in a female donor in good health, enrolled as a control in a pregnancy study. The rearrangement uses TRBV2 and TRBJ1-4; perhaps TRBD1 as D (6 bases). Sequenced here: CD8+ T cells from peripheral blood mononuclear cells, sampled in the second trimester of pregnancy. The CDR3 DNA is TGTGCCAGCAGTGAAACAGGGAAACTGTTTTTT. Amino acid sequence: CASSETGKLFF.